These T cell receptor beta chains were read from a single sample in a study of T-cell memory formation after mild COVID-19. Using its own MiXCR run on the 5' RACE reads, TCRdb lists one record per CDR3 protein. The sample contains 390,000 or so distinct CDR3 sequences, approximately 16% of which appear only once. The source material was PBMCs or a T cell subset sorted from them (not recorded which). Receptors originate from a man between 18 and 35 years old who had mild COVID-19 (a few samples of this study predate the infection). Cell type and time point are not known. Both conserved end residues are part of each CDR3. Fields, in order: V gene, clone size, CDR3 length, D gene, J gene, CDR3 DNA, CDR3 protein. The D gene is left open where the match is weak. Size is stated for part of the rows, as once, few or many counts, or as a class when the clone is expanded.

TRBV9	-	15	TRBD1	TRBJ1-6	TGTGCCAGCAGCGGCGGGACAGGGGCAGGTTCACCCCTCCACTTT	CASSGGTGAGSPLHF
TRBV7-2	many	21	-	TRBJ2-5	TGTGCCAGCAGCTTACAGCCCGACCAAATCGGACCCCTAGGGGATCAAGAGACCCAGTACTTC	CASSLQPDQIGPLGDQETQYF
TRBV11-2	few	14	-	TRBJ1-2	TGTGCCAGCAGCTTAGATCAGGGAAACGGGGGCTACACCTTC	CASSLDQGNGGYTF
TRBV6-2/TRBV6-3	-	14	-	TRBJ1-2	TGTGCCAGCAAGACCGGCGGGCAGATCTATGGCTACACCTTC	CASKTGGQIYGYTF
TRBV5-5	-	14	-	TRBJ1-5	TGTGCCAGCAGCTTGCGAGTTGAGGGGGGGCCCCAGCATTTT	CASSLRVEGGPQHF
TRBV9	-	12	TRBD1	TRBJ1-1	TGTGCCAGCGGACAGGGTGCGACTGAAGCTTTCTTT	CASGQGATEAFF
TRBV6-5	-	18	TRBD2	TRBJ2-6	TGTGCCAGCAGTTCTCTTAGCGGGGGGCCCTCTGGGGCCAACGTCCTGACTTTC	CASSSLSGGPSGANVLTF
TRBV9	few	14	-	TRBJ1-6	TGTGCCAGCAGCGTAGAGCCCTATAATTCACCCCTCCACTTT	CASSVEPYNSPLHF
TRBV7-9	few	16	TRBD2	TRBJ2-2	TGTGCCAGCAGCCATACTAGCGGGGCGAACACCGGGGAGCTGTTTTTT	CASSHTSGANTGELFF
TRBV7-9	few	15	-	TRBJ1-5	TGTGCCAGCACGGGTGCCGGGGGGCTCAATCAGCCCCAGCATTTT	CASTGAGGLNQPQHF
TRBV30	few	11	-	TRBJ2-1	TGTGCCGCCTCCTGGGTGGATGAGCAGTTCTTC	CAASWVDEQFF
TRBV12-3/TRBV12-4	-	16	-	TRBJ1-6	TGTGCCAGCAGTATGGACAGACGCTCCTATAATTCACCCCTCCACTTT	CASSMDRRSYNSPLHF
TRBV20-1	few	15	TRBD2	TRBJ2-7	TGCAGTGCTAGTACCTGGGAGGGACTCTCCTACGAGCAGTACTTC	CSASTWEGLSYEQYF
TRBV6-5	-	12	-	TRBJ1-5	TGTGCCAGCAGAGATCAGGGAGGGACCCAGCATTTT	CASRDQGGTQHF
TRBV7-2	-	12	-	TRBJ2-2	TGTGCCAGCACTTTCGGCACCGGGGAGCTGTTTTTT	CASTFGTGELFF
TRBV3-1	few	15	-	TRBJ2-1	TGTGCCAGCAGCCAAGAAACCGGGTCCTACAATGAGCAGTTCTTC	CASSQETGSYNEQFF
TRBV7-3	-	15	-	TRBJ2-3	TGTGCCAGCAGCTCAGGGTCTCTGTACACAGATACGCAGTATTTT	CASSSGSLYTDTQYF
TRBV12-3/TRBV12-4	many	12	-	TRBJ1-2	TGTGCCAGCAGCCTAGGGTATAATGGCTACACCTTC	CASSLGYNGYTF
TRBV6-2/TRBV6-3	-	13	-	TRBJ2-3	TGTGCCAGCAGTTACGGGATCACAGATACGCAGTATTTT	CASSYGITDTQYF
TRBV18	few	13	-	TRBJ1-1	TGTGCCAGCACCCCCGGGTTGAGCACTGAAGCTTTCTTT	CASTPGLSTEAFF
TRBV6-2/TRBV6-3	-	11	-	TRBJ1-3	TGTGCCAGCAGTTACTCGCACACCATATATTTT	CASSYSHTIYF
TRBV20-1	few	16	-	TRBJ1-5	TGCAGTGCTAGAGATAGTTCCCGGGGCCGCAATCAGCCCCAGCATTTT	CSARDSSRGRNQPQHF
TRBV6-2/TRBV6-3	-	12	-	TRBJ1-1	TGTGCCAGCAGTTACACTGCAGGCCAAGCTTTCTTT	CASSYTAGQAFF
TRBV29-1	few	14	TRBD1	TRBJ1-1	TGCAGCGTTGGCTCGGGACAGGGGTACACTGAAGCTTTCTTT	CSVGSGQGYTEAFF
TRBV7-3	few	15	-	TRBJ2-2	TGTGCCAGCAGCCCTACAGGGGAGGCATCGGGGGAGCTGTTTTTT	CASSPTGEASGELFF
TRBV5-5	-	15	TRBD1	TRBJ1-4	TGTGCCAGCAGCAGCCCCGGGACAGCTAATGAAAAACTGTTTTTT	CASSSPGTANEKLFF
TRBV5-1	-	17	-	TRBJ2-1	TGCGCCAGCAGCTTGGGGGTGGGCTTGAGCTCCTACAATGAGCAGTTCTTC	CASSLGVGLSSYNEQFF
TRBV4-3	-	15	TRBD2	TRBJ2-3	TGCGCCAGCAGCCTAGCGGGGAGTTACACAGATACGCAGTATTTT	CASSLAGSYTDTQYF
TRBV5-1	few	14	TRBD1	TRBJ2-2	TGCGCCAGCAGTCGGGACAGGGGCTTCGGGGAGCTGTTTTTT	CASSRDRGFGELFF
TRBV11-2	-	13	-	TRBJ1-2	TGTGCCAGCAGCGCCCCCCGAGGGGATGGCTACACCTTC	CASSAPRGDGYTF
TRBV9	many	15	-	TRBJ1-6	TGTGCCAGCAGCGAGGGCCTGAGGGAATATTCACCCCTCCACTTT	CASSEGLREYSPLHF
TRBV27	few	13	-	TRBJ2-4	TGTGCCAGCAGTTTAGGGGGTTTTAACATTCAGTACTTC	CASSLGGFNIQYF
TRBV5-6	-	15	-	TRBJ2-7	TGTGCCAGCAGCTTAAGACAGGGAGGCCCCTACGAGCAGTACTTC	CASSLRQGGPYEQYF
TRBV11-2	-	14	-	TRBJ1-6	TGTGCCAGCAGCTACCGAGCAGGGCTCGGGGCCCTCCACTTT	CASSYRAGLGALHF
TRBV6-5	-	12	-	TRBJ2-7	TGTGCCAGCAGTTTTTCCGGGACTTTGCAGTACTTC	CASSFSGTLQYF
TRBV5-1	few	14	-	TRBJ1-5	TGCGCCAGCAGCAATGACGGCAGCAATCAGCCCCAGCATTTT	CASSNDGSNQPQHF
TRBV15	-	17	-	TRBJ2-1	TGTGCCACCAGTAGGGGCAGGAACCAACCGCATAACAATGAGCAGTTCTTC	CATSRGRNQPHNNEQFF
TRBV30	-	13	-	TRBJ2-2	TGTGCCTGGAGTGTACTTTTGGGAGGGGAGCTGTTTTTT	CAWSVLLGGELFF
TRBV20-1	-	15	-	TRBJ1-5	TGCAGTGCTCGGTCGGGGCAGAGGGGCAATCAGCCCCAGCATTTT	CSARSGQRGNQPQHF
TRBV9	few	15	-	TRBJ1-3	TGTGCCAGCAGCGTATCTTGGGCGGAGGGAAACACCATATATTTT	CASSVSWAEGNTIYF
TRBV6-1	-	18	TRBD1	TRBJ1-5	TGTGCCAGCATACCTTCGGGACAGAAAATAGGAAGCAATCAGCCCCAGCATTTT	CASIPSGQKIGSNQPQHF
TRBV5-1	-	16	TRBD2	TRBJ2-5	TGCGCCAGCAGCCTGAAACTAGCGGGGGCCGAAGAGACCCAGTACTTC	CASSLKLAGAEETQYF
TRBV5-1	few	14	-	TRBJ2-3	TGCGCCAGCAGCCCCGAAACACAGGGAAATACGCAGTATTTT	CASSPETQGNTQYF
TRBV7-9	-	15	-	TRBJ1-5	TGTGCCAGCAGCTTAGGTTTTGGGCACAATCAGCCCCAGCATTTT	CASSLGFGHNQPQHF
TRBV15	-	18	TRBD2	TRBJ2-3	TGTGCCACCAGCCGAACTAGCGGGGGGGCCGGAGCCACGGATACGCAGTATTTT	CATSRTSGGAGATDTQYF
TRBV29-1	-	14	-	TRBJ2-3	TGCAGCGCTGAGGGGGTAACAGGGACATATACGCAGTATTTT	CSAEGVTGTYTQYF
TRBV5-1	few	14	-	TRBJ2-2	TGCGCCAGCAGCCCAGGGACCAGCACCGGGGAGCTGTTTTTT	CASSPGTSTGELFF
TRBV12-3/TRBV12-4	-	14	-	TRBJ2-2	TGTGCCAGCAGTCCAGACAGTTGGACCGGGGAGCTGTTTTTT	CASSPDSWTGELFF
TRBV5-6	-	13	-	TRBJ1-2	TGTGCCAGCAGCTTCTGGGGGAACTATGGCTACACCTTC	CASSFWGNYGYTF
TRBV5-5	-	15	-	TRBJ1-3	TGTGCCAGCAGCAGAGAAACAGGGCTCGGAAACACCATATATTTT	CASSRETGLGNTIYF
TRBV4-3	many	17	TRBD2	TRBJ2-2	TGCGCCAGCAGCCAAGAGTTGCCGGGGGGGTCCACCGGGGAGCTGTTTTTT	CASSQELPGGSTGELFF
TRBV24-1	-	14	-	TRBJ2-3	TGTGCCACCAGTGACTCTGGATCCACAGATACGCAGTATTTT	CATSDSGSTDTQYF
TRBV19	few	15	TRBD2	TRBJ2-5	TGTGCCAGTAGTAGGACTAGCGGGGGCCGGGGGGCCCAGTACTTC	CASSRTSGGRGAQYF
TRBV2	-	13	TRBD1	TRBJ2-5	TGTGCCAGCACCTCAGGGGGCGAAGAGACCCAGTACTTC	CASTSGGEETQYF